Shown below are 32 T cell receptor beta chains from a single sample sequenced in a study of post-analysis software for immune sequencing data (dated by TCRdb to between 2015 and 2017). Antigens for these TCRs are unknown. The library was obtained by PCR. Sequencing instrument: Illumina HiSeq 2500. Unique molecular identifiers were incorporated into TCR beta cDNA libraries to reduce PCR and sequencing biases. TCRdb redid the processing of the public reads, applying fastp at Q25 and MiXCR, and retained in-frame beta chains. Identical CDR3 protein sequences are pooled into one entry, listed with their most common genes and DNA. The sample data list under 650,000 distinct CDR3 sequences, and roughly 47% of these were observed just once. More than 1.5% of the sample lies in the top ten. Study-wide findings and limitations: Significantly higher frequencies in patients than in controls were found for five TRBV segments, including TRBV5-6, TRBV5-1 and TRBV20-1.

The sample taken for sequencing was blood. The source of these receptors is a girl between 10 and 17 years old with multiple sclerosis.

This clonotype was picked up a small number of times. In DNA, the CDR3 is TGCAGCGTTGATAACCCGGGACAGGGGATTTACGAGCAGTACTTC. It translates to CSVDNPGQGIYEQYF. This chain connects TRBV29-1 to TRBJ2-7; 10 nucleotides line up with TRBD1. CDR1 is SQVTM and CDR2 is ANQGSEA in the germline V gene. The CDR3 has 15 amino acids. V shed 3 bases, J shed 4 bases, and the junction held 9 bases outside the gene matches.

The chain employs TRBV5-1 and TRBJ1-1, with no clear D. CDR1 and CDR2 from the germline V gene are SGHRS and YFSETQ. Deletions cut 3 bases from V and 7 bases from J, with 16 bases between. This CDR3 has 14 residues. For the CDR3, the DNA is TGCGCCAGCAGCTCATTCGAAGGATTGGGTGAAGCTTTCTTT. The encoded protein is CASSSFEGLGEAFF. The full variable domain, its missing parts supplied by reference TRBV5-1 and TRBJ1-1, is KAGVTQTPRYLIKTRGQQVTLSCSPISGHRSVSWYQQTPGQGLQFLFEYFSETQRNKGNFPGRFSGRQFSNSRSEMNVSTLELGDSALYLCASSSFEGLGEAFFGQGTRLTVV.

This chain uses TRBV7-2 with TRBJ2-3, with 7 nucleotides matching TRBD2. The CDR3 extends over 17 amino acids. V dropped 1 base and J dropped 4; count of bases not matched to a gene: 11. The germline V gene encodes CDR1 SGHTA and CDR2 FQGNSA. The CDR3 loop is CASSLVGLAGRPDTQYF. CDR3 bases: TGTGCCAGCAGCTTAGTTGGGTTAGCGGGTCGTCCAGATACGCAGTATTTT.

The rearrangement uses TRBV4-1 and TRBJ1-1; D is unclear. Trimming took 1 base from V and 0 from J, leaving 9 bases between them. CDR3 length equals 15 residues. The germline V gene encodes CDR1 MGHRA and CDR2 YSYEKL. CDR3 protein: CASSQGYEVNTEAFF. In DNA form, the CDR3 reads TGCGCCAGCAGCCAAGGGTATGAGGTGAACACTGAAGCTTTCTTT.

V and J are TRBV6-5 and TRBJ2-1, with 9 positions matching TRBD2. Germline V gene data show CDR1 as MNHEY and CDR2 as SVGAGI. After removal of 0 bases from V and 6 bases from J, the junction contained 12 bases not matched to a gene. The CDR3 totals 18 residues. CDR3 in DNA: TGTGCCAGCAGTTACTCGAGGGGGCGGGAGGGCCTCCCCAATGAGCAGTTCTTC. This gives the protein CASSYSRGREGLPNEQFF.

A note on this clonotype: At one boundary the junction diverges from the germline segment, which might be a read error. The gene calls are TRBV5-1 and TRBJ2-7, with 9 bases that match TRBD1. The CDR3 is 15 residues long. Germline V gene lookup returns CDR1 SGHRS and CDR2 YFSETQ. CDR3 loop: CASSAGDRDSHEQYF. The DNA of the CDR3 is TGCGCCAGCAGCGCCGGGGACAGGGACTCCCACGAGCAGTACTTC.

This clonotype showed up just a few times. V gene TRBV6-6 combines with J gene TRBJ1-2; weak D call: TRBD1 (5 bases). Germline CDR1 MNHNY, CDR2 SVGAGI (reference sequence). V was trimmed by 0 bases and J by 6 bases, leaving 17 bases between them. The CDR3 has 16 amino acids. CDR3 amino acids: CASSYSSFGQGDGYTF. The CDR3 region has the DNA TGTGCCAGCAGTTACTCCAGTTTTGGGCAGGGCGATGGCTACACCTTC.

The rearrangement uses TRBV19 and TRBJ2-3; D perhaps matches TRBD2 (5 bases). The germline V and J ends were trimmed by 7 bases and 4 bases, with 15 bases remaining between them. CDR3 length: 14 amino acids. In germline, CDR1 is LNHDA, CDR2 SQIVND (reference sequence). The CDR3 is CASTRPHGADTQYF. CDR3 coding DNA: TGTGCCAGTACGAGGCCTCACGGGGCAGATACGCAGTATTTT.

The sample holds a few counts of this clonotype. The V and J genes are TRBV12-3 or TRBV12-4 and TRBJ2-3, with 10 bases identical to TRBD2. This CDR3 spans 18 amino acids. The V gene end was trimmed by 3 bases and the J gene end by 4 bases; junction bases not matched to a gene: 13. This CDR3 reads CASSLRAGGLRSPDTQYF. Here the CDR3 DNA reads TGTGCCAGCAGTTTGCGAGCGGGGGGGCTGAGGTCCCCAGATACGCAGTATTTT.

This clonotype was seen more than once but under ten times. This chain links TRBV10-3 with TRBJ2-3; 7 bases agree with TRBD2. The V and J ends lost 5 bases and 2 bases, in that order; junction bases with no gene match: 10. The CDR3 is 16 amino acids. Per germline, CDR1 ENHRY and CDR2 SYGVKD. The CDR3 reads CAISISGTSATDTQYF. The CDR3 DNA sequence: TGTGCCATCAGTATATCCGGAACTAGCGCCACAGATACGCAGTATTTT.

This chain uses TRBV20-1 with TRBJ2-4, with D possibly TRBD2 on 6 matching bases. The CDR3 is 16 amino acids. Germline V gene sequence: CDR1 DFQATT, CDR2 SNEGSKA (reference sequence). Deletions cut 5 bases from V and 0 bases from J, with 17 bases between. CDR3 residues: CSAQTGGRLAKNIQYF. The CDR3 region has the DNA TGCAGTGCTCAGACCGGGGGACGGCTAGCCAAAAACATTCAGTACTTC.

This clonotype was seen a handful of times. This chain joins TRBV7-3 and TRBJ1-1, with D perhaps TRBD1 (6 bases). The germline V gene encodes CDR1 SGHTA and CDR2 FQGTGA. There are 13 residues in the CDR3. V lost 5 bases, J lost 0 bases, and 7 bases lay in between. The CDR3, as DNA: TGTGCCAGCAGCCGGGACATGAACACTGAAGCTTTCTTT. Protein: CASSRDMNTEAFF. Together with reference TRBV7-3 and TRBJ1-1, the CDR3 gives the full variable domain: GAGVSQTPSNKVTEKGKYVELRCDPISGHTALYWYRQSLGQGPEFLIYFQGTGAADDSGLPNDRFFAVRPEGSVSTLKIQRTERGDSAVYLCASSRDMNTEAFFGQGTRLTVV.

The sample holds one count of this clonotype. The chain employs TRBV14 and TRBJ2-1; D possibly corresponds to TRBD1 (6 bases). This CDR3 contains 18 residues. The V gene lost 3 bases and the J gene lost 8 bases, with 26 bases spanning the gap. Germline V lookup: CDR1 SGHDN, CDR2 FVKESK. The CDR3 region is CASSQVAMDSPDRDEQFF. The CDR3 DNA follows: TGTGCCAGCAGCCAGGTTGCTATGGACAGCCCGGACCGGGATGAGCAGTTCTTC.

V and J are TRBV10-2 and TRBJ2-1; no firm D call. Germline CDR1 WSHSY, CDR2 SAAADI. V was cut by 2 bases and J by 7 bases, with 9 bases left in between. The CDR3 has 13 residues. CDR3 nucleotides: TGCGCCAGCAGTGAGGTTCGTGGGAATGAGCAGTTCTTC. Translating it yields CASSEVRGNEQFF.

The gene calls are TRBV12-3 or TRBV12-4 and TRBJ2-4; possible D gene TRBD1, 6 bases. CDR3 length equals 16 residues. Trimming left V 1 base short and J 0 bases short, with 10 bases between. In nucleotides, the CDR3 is TGTGCCAGCAGTTTAGAACAGGGAACAGCCAAAAACATTCAGTACTTC. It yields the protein CASSLEQGTAKNIQYF.

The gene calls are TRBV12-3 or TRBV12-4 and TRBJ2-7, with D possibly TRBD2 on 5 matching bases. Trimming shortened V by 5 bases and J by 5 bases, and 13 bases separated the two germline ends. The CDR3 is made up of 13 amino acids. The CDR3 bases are TGTGCCAGCAGTAGACGGGGTTTGAACGAGCAGTACTTC. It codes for CASSRRGLNEQYF.

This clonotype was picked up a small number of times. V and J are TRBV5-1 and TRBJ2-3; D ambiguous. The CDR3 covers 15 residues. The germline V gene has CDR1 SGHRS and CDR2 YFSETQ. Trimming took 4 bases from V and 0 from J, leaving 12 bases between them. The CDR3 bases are TGCGCCAGCAGCCTCGCGAGACAAAGCACAGATACGCAGTATTTT. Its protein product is CASSLARQSTDTQYF.

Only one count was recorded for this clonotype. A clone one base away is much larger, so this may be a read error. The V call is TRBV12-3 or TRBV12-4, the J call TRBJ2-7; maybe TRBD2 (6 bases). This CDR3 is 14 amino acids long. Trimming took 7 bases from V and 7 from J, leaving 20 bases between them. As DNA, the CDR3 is TGTGCCAGCATTCCGGGACTCCCCAGCAATGAGCAGTACTTC. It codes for CASIPGLPSNEQYF.

The CDR3 DNA is TGTGCCAGCCGGGAGGCCTCCTACGAGCAGTACTTC. This translates into CASREASYEQYF. The genes are TRBV12-3 or TRBV12-4 and TRBJ2-7, with 7 positions matching TRBD2. V lost 8 bases and J lost 0; bases outside the gene matches: 1. The CDR3 sequence is 12 residues long.

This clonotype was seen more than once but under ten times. The chain's CDR3 is CASSLTGTGHFETQYF. CDR3 in DNA: TGTGCCAGCAGCCTAACCGGGACAGGGCATTTCGAGACCCAGTACTTC. The chain combines TRBV13 with TRBJ2-5; 9 bases match TRBD1. V lost 5 bases and J lost 5; bases outside the gene matches: 12. Germline V gene sequence: CDR1 PRHDT, CDR2 FYEKMQ (reference sequence). The CDR3 loop spans 16 amino acids.

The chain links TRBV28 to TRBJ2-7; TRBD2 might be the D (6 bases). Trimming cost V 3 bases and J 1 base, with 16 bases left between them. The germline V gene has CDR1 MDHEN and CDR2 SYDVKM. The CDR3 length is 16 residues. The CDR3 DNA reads TGTGCCAGCAGTTTCACCGCAGGGACTCTTTCCTACGAGCAGTACTTC. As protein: CASSFTAGTLSYEQYF.

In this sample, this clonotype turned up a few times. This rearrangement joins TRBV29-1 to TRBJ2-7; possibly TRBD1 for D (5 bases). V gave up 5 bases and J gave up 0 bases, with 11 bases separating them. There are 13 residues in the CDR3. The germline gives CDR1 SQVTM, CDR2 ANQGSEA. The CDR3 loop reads CSVTGASSYEQYF. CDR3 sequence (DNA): TGCAGCGTTACAGGCGCAAGCTCCTACGAGCAGTACTTC.

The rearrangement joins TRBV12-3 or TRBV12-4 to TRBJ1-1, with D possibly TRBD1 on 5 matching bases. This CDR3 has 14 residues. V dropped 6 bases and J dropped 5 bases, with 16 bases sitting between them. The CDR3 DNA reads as TGTGCCAGCAGCCTGGTGGGGCGGAGAACTGAAGCTTTCTTT. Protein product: CASSLVGRRTEAFF.

CDR3 sequence: CATREAPGFSEQYF. CDR3 coding DNA: TGCGCCACCAGGGAGGCCCCCGGCTTCTCCGAGCAGTACTTC. The rearrangement uses TRBV5-1 and TRBJ2-7, with D possibly TRBD2 on 6 matching bases. This CDR3 has 14 residues. V was trimmed by 9 bases and J by 6 bases, leaving 22 bases between them. The germline V gene encodes CDR1 SGHRS and CDR2 YFSETQ. Complete variable domain (other parts from reference TRBV5-1 and TRBJ2-7): KAGVTQTPRYLIKTRGQQVTLSCSPISGHRSVSWYQQTPGQGLQFLFEYFSETQRNKGNFPGRFSGRQFSNSRSEMNVSTLELGDSALYLCATREAPGFSEQYFGPGTRLTVT.

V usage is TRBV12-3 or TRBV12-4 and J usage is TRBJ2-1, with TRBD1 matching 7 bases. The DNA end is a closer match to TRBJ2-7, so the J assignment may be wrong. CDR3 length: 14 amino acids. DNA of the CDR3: TGTGCCAGCAGTTTCTCACAGGGGCAGTACGAGCAGTACTTC. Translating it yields CASSFSQGQYEQYF.

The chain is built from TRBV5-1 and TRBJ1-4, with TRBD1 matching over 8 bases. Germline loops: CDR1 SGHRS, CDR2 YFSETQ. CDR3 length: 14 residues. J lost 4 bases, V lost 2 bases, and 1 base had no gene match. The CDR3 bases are TGCGCCAGCAGCTTACAGGGGGTTAATGAAAAACTGTTTTTT. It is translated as CASSLQGVNEKLFF.

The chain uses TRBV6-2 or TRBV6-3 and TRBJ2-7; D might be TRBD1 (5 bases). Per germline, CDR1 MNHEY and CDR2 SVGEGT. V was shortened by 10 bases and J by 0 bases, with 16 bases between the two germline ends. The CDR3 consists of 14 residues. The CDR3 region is CATLRQSSSYEQYF. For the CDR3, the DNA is TGTGCCACCCTACGACAGTCTAGCTCCTACGAGCAGTACTTC.

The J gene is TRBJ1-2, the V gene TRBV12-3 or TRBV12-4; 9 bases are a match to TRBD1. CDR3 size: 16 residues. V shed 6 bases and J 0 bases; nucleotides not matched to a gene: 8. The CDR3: CASSPGQGWTNYGYTF. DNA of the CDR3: TGTGCCAGCAGCCCGGGACAGGGCTGGACTAACTATGGCTACACCTTC.

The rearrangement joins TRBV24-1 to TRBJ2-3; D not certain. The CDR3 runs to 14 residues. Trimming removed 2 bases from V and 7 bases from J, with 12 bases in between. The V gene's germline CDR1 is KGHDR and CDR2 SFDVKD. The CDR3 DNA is TGTGCCACCAGTGATTCCCGGAGAACGAATACGCAGTATTTT. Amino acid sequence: CATSDSRRTNTQYF.

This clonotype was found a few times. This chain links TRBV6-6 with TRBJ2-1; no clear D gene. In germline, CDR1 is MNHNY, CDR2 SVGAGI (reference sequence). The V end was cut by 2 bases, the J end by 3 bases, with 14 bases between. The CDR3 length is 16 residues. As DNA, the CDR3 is TGTGCCAGCAGTTACACCCCCGTTGGCAGCTACAATGAGCAGTTCTTC. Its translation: CASSYTPVGSYNEQFF.

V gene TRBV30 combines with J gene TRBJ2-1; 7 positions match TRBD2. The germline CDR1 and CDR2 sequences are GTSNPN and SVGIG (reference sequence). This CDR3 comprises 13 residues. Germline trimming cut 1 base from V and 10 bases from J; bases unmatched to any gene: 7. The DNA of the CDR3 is TGTGCCTGGAGTGGGAACCAGGGAGGGGAGCAGTTCTTC. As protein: CAWSGNQGGEQFF.

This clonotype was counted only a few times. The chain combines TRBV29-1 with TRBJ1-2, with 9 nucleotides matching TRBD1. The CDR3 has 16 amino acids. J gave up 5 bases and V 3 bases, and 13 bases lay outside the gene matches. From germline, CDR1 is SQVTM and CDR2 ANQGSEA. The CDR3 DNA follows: TGCAGCGTTGAGGGACAGGGTAGGGCTGGGAGGTATGGCTACACCTTC. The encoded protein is CSVEGQGRAGRYGYTF. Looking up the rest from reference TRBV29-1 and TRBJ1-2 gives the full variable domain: SAVISQKPSRDICQRGTSLTIQCQVDSQVTMMFWYRQQPGQSLTLIATANQGSEATYESGFVIDKFPISRPNLTFSTLTVSNMSPEDSSIYLCSVEGQGRAGRYGYTFGSGTRLTVV.